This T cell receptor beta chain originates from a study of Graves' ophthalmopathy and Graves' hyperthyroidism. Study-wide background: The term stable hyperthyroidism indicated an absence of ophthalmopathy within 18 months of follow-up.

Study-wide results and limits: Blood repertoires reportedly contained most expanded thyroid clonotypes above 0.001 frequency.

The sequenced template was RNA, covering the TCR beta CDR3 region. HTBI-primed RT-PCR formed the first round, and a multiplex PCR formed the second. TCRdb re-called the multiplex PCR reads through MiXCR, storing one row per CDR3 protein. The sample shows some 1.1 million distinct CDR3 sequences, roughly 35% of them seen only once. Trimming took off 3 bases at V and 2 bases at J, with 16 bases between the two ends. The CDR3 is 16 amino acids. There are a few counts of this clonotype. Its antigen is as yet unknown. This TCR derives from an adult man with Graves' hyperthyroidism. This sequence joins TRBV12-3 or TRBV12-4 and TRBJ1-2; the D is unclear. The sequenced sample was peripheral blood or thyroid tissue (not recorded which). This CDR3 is CASSFNAGIVNYGYTF. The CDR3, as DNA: TGTGCCAGCAGTTTTAACGCGGGAATCGTAAACTATGGCTACACCTTC.